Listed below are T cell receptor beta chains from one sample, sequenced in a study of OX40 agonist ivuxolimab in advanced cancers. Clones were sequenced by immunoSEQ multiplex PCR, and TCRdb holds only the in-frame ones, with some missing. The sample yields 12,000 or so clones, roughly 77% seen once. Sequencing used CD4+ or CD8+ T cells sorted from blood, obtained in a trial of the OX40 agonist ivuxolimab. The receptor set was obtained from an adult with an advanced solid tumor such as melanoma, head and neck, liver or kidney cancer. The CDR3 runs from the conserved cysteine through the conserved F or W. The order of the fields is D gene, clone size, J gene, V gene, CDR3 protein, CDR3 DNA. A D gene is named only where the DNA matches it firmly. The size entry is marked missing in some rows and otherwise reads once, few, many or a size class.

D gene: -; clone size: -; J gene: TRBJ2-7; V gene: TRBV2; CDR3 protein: CASSAMRSYEQYF; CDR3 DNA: TGTGCCAGCAGCGCAATGCGTTCCTACGAGCAGTACTTC
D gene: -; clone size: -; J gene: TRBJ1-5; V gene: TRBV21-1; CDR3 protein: CASTSERGGLEGSNQPQHF; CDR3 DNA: TGTGCCAGCACCTCGGAAAGGGGAGGCTTGGAGGGGAGCAATCAGCCCCAGCATTTT
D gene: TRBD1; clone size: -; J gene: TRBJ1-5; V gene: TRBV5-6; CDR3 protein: CASSLAGQGALNQPQHF; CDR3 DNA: TGTGCCAGCAGCTTGGCCGGACAGGGGGCCCTAAATCAGCCCCAGCATTTT
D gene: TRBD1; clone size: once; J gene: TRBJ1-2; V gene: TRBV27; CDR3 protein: CASSSRGLGYGYTF; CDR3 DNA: TGTGCCAGCAGTAGCAGGGGGCTAGGCTATGGCTACACCTTC
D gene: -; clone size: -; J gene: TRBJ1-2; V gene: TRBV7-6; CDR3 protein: CASSLVRNYGYTF; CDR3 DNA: TGTGCCAGCAGCTTAGTCCGCAACTATGGCTACACCTTC
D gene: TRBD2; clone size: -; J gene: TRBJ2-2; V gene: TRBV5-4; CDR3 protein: CASSLTSEPGELFF; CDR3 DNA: TGTGCCAGCAGCTTGACTAGCGAGCCCGGGGAGCTGTTTTTT
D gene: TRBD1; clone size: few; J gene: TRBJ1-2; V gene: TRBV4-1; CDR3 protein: CASQGQGQGYTF; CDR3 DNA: TGCGCCAGCCAAGGACAGGGGCAGGGCTACACCTTC
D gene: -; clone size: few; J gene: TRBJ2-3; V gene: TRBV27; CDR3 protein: CASSLLSTDTQYF; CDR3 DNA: TGTGCCAGCAGTTTGTTATCCACAGATACGCAGTATTTT
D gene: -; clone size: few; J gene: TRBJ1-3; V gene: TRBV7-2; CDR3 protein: CASSLTETGGNTIYF; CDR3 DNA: TGTGCCAGCAGCTTAACCGAGACAGGCGGAAACACCATATATTTT
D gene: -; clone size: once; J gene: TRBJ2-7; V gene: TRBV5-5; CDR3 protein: CASSLGVGAEQYF; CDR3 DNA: TGTGCCAGCAGCCTGGGGGTGGGGGCCGAGCAGTACTTC